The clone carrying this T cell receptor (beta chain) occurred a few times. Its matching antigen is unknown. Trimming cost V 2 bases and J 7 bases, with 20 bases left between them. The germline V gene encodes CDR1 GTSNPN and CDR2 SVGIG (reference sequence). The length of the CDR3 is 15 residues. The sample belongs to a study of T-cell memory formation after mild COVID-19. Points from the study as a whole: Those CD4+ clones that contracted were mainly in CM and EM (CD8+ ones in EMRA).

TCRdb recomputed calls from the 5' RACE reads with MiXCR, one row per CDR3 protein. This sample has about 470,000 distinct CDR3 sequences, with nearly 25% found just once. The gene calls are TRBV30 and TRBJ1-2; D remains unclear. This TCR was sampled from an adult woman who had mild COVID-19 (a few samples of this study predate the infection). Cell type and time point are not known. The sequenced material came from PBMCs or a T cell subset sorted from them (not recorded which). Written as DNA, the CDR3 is TGTGCCTGGAGTTCGGAAATCGGGTCGGTCGCTGGCTACACCTTC. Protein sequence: CAWSSEIGSVAGYTF.